A single sample gave rise to the 30 T cell receptor beta chains below, sequenced in a study of blood T cells in healthy people across ages. Sample-barcoded 5' priming and a J-beta primer mix drove a second PCR of 7 to 11 cycles. TCRdb ran MiXCR on the 5' RACE reads and lists one entry per CDR3 protein. Among about 1.8 million distinct CDR3 sequences listed, about 50% were seen once. The sequenced sample consisted of blood. Receptor source: a woman aged 40 to 55 in good health.

This chain joins TRBV4-3 and TRBJ2-5; no clear D. The germline V gene encodes CDR1 LGHNA and CDR2 YSLEER. This CDR3 is built from 15 residues. Trimming cost V 0 bases and J 0 bases, with 8 bases left between them. For the CDR3, the DNA is TGCGCCAGCAGCCAAGAACTCACAAACCAAGAGACCCAGTACTTC. Translation: CASSQELTNQETQYF.

This clonotype was detected only a few times. The rearrangement uses TRBV25-1 and TRBJ1-2; D perhaps matches TRBD1 (6 bases). The CDR3 has 14 amino acids. Looked up from germline, CDR1 is MGHDK and CDR2 is SYGVNS. V was trimmed by 1 base and J by 6 bases, leaving 12 bases between them. CDR3 nucleotides: TGTGCCAGCAGTGAATCAGGGCAGGGGCATGGCTACACCTTC. This sequence encodes CASSESGQGHGYTF.

V gene TRBV7-2 combines with J gene TRBJ1-2; D remains ambiguous. V gave up 5 bases and J gave up 6 bases, with 19 bases separating them. The CDR3 is 15 amino acids. Germline V gene data show CDR1 as SGHTA and CDR2 as FQGNSA. CDR3 region: CASSPAEGRMNGYTF. CDR3 nucleotide sequence: TGTGCCAGCAGCCCTGCGGAAGGCCGGATGAATGGCTACACCTTC. Drawing the rest from reference TRBV7-2 and TRBJ1-2, the complete variable domain is GAGVSQSPSNKVTEKGKDVELRCDPISGHTALYWYRQSLGQGLEFLIYFQGNSAPDKSGLPSDRFSAERTGGSVSTLTIQRTQQEDSAVYLCASSPAEGRMNGYTFGSGTRLTVV.

V usage is TRBV5-1 and J usage is TRBJ1-1, with D unclear. The CDR3 has 13 residues. V was clipped by 4 bases and J by 3 bases, with 10 bases between them. Germline-derived CDR1 and CDR2 are SGHRS and YFSETQ. DNA of the CDR3: TGCGCCAGCAGCGTGGGTACCGACACTGAAGCTTTCTTT. It yields the protein CASSVGTDTEAFF. Using reference TRBV5-1 and TRBJ1-1 for the parts outside the CDR3, the full variable domain is KAGVTQTPRYLIKTRGQQVTLSCSPISGHRSVSWYQQTPGQGLQFLFEYFSETQRNKGNFPGRFSGRQFSNSRSEMNVSTLELGDSALYLCASSVGTDTEAFFGQGTRLTVV.

V is TRBV4-1 and J is TRBJ2-2; 7 bases agree with TRBD1. The CDR3 spans 16 residues. Germline V gene sequence: CDR1 MGHRA, CDR2 YSYEKL. V dropped 1 base and J dropped 5; count of bases not matched to a gene: 7. In DNA, the CDR3 is TGCGCCAGCAGCCAAGGGGGGACAGTCCTTACCGGGGAGCTGTTTTTT. Translation: CASSQGGTVLTGELFF.

This chain uses TRBV7-2 with TRBJ1-5; D possibly corresponds to TRBD1 (5 bases). The CDR3 loop spans 13 amino acids. Per germline, CDR1 SGHTA and CDR2 FQGNSA. V was clipped by 10 bases and J by 7 bases, with 17 bases between them. In nucleotides, the CDR3 is TGTGCCATCAACCAGGGTTCGGGGCAGCCCCAGCATTTT. It encodes CAINQGSGQPQHF.

The V call is TRBV12-3 or TRBV12-4, the J call TRBJ1-2; the match to TRBD1 covers 10 bases. This CDR3 region has 12 residues. Trimming removed 10 bases from V and 6 bases from J; junction bases left unmatched: 5. The CDR3 is CATRQGANGYTF. CDR3 DNA sequence: TGTGCCACCCGACAGGGGGCGAATGGCTACACCTTC.

The chain recombines TRBV20-1 with TRBJ1-2; a possible D gene is TRBD1 (5 bases). Trimming removed 2 bases at V and 2 bases at J, with 15 bases between. Per germline, CDR1 DFQATT and CDR2 SNEGSKA (reference sequence). The CDR3 is 15 amino acids. CDR3 region: CSARTPGLLNYGYTF. CDR3 DNA sequence: TGCAGTGCTAGAACCCCGGGACTTTTGAACTATGGCTACACCTTC.

The CDR3 spells CATSDGQQQYF. The CDR3 DNA follows: TGTGCCACCAGTGATGGGCAGCAGCAGTACTTC. The chain recombines TRBV24-1 with TRBJ2-4; no clear D. The length of the CDR3 is 11 residues. Deletions cut 3 bases from V and 13 bases from J, with 9 bases between. The germline V gene has CDR1 KGHDR and CDR2 SFDVKD.

The J gene is TRBJ2-3, the V gene TRBV6-2 or TRBV6-3; tentatively, D is TRBD1 (6 bases). This CDR3 is 16 amino acids long. Germline values: CDR1 MNHEY, CDR2 SVGEGT. Trimming shortened V by 6 bases and J by 2 bases, and 18 bases separated the two germline ends. This CDR3 is CASSLRDTKITDTQYF. The CDR3 DNA reads TGTGCCAGCAGCCTCCGGGACACCAAAATCACAGATACGCAGTATTTT.

The chain links TRBV7-2 to TRBJ2-5; the D is unclear. The DNA end favors TRBJ2-1, so the J call may be wrong. Germline values: CDR1 SGHTA, CDR2 FQGNSA. The CDR3 sequence is 14 residues long. The CDR3 here is CASSSSLIQETQFF. For the CDR3, the DNA is TGTGCCAGCAGCTCATCATTAATCCAAGAGACCCAGTTCTTC.

This chain connects TRBV6-5 to TRBJ1-2; possible D gene TRBD1, 5 bases. The V gene's germline CDR1 is MNHEY and CDR2 SVGAGI. The germline V and J ends were trimmed by 0 bases and 0 bases, with 11 bases remaining between them. CDR3 size: 16 residues. The CDR3 sequence: CASSYSETGPNYGYTF. The CDR3 DNA is TGTGCCAGCAGTTACTCTGAAACAGGACCTAACTATGGCTACACCTTC.

This clonotype was seen a few times. The chain joins TRBV10-3 to TRBJ2-4; the D gene could be TRBD1 or TRBD2 (5 bases each). Matching the DNA end better, TRBJ2-7 makes the J call doubtful. Germline V CDR1 and CDR2: ENHRY, SYGVKD. This CDR3 is built from 14 residues. The CDR3 DNA follows: TGTGCCATCAGTGATAGTGAGGGGTTCCACGAGCAGTACTTC. Protein product: CAISDSEGFHEQYF.

The rearrangement joins TRBV5-1 to TRBJ2-1; 11 bases line up with TRBD1. The CDR3 totals 15 residues. The germline gives CDR1 SGHRS, CDR2 YFSETQ. Germline trimming cut 4 bases from V and 5 bases from J; bases unmatched to any gene: 5. The CDR3 nucleotides read TGCGCCAGCAGCCCCGGACAGGGGGCCGACAATGAGCAGTTCTTC. It encodes CASSPGQGADNEQFF.

The V call is TRBV11-3, the J call TRBJ2-1, with no clear D. This CDR3 is 12 amino acids long. Germline-derived CDR1 and CDR2 are SGHNT and YENEEA. Deletions cut 0 bases from V and 10 bases from J, with 7 bases between. The CDR3 DNA reads TGTGCCAGCAGCTTAGATCGGCGGGAGCAGTTCTTC. Protein: CASSLDRREQFF.

The V and J genes are TRBV10-3 and TRBJ2-3; the match to TRBD2 covers 11 bases. This CDR3 has 19 residues. After removal of 3 bases from V and 0 bases from J, the junction contained 11 bases not matched to a gene. CDR1 is ENHRY and CDR2 is SYGVKD in the germline V gene. CDR3 sequence reads: CAISDGGGTSGQSTDTQYF. CDR3 coding DNA: TGTGCCATCAGTGATGGAGGTGGGACTAGCGGACAAAGCACAGATACGCAGTATTTT.

This clonotype was counted only a few times. The chain combines TRBV6-6 with TRBJ1-6; TRBD1 matches at 8 bases. The germline gives CDR1 MNHNY, CDR2 SVGAGI (reference sequence). CDR3 length: 14 amino acids. After removal of 5 bases from V and 9 bases from J, the junction contained 6 bases not matched to a gene. DNA of the CDR3: TGTGCCAGCAGTCTGACAGGGGACGGTTCACCCCTCCACTTT. Amino acids: CASSLTGDGSPLHF.

The chain is built from TRBV5-4 and TRBJ2-7; a possible D gene is TRBD1 (5 bases). Germline values: CDR1 SGHNT, CDR2 YYREEE (reference sequence). This CDR3 region has 15 residues. V dropped 2 bases and J dropped 5 bases, with 17 bases sitting between them. In DNA, the CDR3 is TGTGCCAGCAGCTTAACAGGTACACCTGGGGACGAGCAGTACTTC. As protein: CASSLTGTPGDEQYF.

J is TRBJ2-3 and V is TRBV9, with D possibly matching TRBD2 (6 bases). Germline V gene data show CDR1 as SGDLS and CDR2 as YYNGEE. Between the trimmed V and J ends, which lost 3 bases and 9 bases, there was a span of 14 bases. This CDR3 region has 13 residues. CDR3 residues: CASSAAEGWTQYF. The CDR3 coding sequence is TGTGCCAGCAGCGCCGCGGAGGGGTGGACGCAGTATTTT. Full variable domain (rest looked up from reference TRBV9 and TRBJ2-3): DSGVTQTPKHLITATGQRVTLRCSPRSGDLSVYWYQQSLDQGLQFLIQYYNGEERAKGNILERFSAQQFPDLHSELNLSSLELGDSALYFCASSAAEGWTQYFGPGTRLTVL.

V gene TRBV5-6 combines with J gene TRBJ2-3, with 11 bases lining up with TRBD2. The germline gives CDR1 SGHDT, CDR2 YYEEEE. V shed 3 bases and J 4 bases; nucleotides not matched to a gene: 10. The CDR3 consists of 17 residues. Here the CDR3 DNA reads TGTGCCAGCAGCTCGCCAACTAGCGGGGGAGACTCAGATACGCAGTATTTT. Translated, it gives CASSSPTSGGDSDTQYF. Drawing the rest from reference TRBV5-6 and TRBJ2-3, the complete variable domain is DAGVTQSPTHLIKTRGQQVTLRCSPKSGHDTVSWYQQALGQGPQFIFQYYEEEERQRGNFPDRFSGHQFPNYSSELNVNALLLGDSALYLCASSSPTSGGDSDTQYFGPGTRLTVL.

This rearrangement joins TRBV4-3 to TRBJ2-5, with TRBD1 as a possible D gene (6 bases). Per the germline V gene, CDR1 is LGHNA and CDR2 is YSLEER. Deletions cut 0 bases from V and 2 bases from J, with 10 bases between. The CDR3 runs 15 residues. CDR3 nucleotides: TGCGCCAGCAGCCAAGAGGGACATAGACAAGAGACCCAGTACTTC. Translation: CASSQEGHRQETQYF.

As to this clonotype: The junction shows a germline mismatch at one end, possibly a read error. The chain employs TRBV4-2 and TRBJ1-2; D is undetermined. The CDR3 is 16 residues long. Germline-derived CDR1 and CDR2 are LGHNA and YNFKEQ. CDR3 bases: TGTGCCAGCAGCCAAGACGCGTCAGGAGCTAACTATGGTTACACCTTC. Translating it yields CASSQDASGANYGYTF.

J is TRBJ2-1 and V is TRBV9; D gene ambiguous. CDR1 is SGDLS and CDR2 is YYNGEE in the germline V gene. Trimming took off 0 bases at V and 9 bases at J, with 13 bases between the two ends. CDR3 length equals 14 residues. CDR3 DNA: TGTGCCAGCAGCGTAGAAATAGAGGATGGTGAGCAGTTCTTC. Amino acids: CASSVEIEDGEQFF.

The chain uses TRBV10-3 and TRBJ1-2, with no clear D. V lost 6 bases and J 2 bases, leaving 10 bases between the germline ends. The V gene's germline CDR1 is ENHRY and CDR2 SYGVKD. The CDR3 runs to 13 residues. The CDR3: CAISVNSNYGYTF. The CDR3 nucleotides are TGTGCCATCAGCGTGAACTCGAACTATGGCTACACCTTC.

The V gene is TRBV10-3, the J gene TRBJ2-5; 8 bases are shared with TRBD1. This CDR3 comprises 16 residues. CDR1 is ENHRY, CDR2 SYGVKD, per germline. Germline trimming cut 5 bases from V and 5 bases from J; bases unmatched to any gene: 13. In DNA, the CDR3 is TGTGCCATCAGTCGGGCGAGCGCAGGGGGCTTGGAGACCCAGTACTTC. It translates to CAISRASAGGLETQYF.

The chain couples TRBV20-1 to TRBJ2-7; TRBD1 matches at 8 bases. CDR1 DFQATT and CDR2 SNEGSKA come from the germline V gene (reference sequence). J lost 2 bases, V lost 5 bases, and 8 bases had no gene match. The CDR3 sequence is 14 residues long. The CDR3 is CSADSDRGAYEQYF. CDR3 in DNA: TGCAGTGCTGACTCCGACAGGGGAGCCTACGAGCAGTACTTC.

A few counts support this clonotype. The chain combines TRBV12-3 or TRBV12-4 with TRBJ2-5; TRBD2 matches 7 bases. J lost 3 bases, V lost 6 bases, and 10 bases had no gene match. The CDR3 consists of 15 residues. In nucleotides, the CDR3 is TGTGCCAGCAGCCCGCGGGAGCAGTTTAAAGAGACCCAGTACTTC. Its translation: CASSPREQFKETQYF.

This clonotype has just a few counts. The chain joins TRBV4-2 to TRBJ2-1, with TRBD2 identical over 7 bases. With 0 bases clipped from V and 4 bases from J, the junction kept 18 bases outside the gene matches. This CDR3 region has 20 residues. From germline, CDR1 is LGHNA and CDR2 YNFKEQ. Written as DNA, the CDR3 is TGTGCCAGCAGCCAAGATTTTGTGTTTGGGTTTGGCGGGGGATACAATGAGCAGTTCTTC. Amino acid sequence: CASSQDFVFGFGGGYNEQFF.

The CDR3 bases are TGTGCCAGCAGTTTTGTCAGGGTTAGATACAATGAGCAGTTCTTC. This sequence encodes CASSFVRVRYNEQFF. This chain links TRBV12-3 or TRBV12-4 with TRBJ2-1, with D possibly TRBD1 on 5 matching bases. There are 15 residues in the CDR3. V was shortened by 3 bases and J by 4 bases, with 13 bases between the two germline ends.

There are a few counts of this clonotype. V and J are TRBV11-1 and TRBJ1-2; a possible D gene is TRBD1 (5 bases). The CDR3 is 15 amino acids. Germline CDR1 SGHAT, CDR2 FQDESV (reference sequence). The V end was cut by 5 bases, the J end by 8 bases, with 21 bases between. In DNA, the CDR3 is TGTGCCAGCAGCCGAGGGACGGAAGGGATAATAGGCTACACCTTC. Protein product: CASSRGTEGIIGYTF.